Described below is a single TCR beta chain sequence and its context. The germline gives CDR1 SNHLY, CDR2 FYNNEI. Trimming took 8 bases from V and 7 from J; bases not matched to a gene: 7. The CDR3 is 14 amino acids. The entry originates in a study of T cell changes during pregnancy in multiple sclerosis. The protocol was immunoSEQ multiplex PCR, while the TCRdb copy is restricted to in-frame clones and leaves out a portion. The sample holds approximately 50,000 clones, 91% seen once. This TCR derives from a female donor with multiple sclerosis, enrolled in a pregnancy study. The specimen comprised CD8+ T cells from peripheral blood mononuclear cells, sampled after pregnancy. V usage is TRBV2 and J usage is TRBJ1-6; 8 bases align to TRBD1. The CDR3 sequence: CASRRTGTNSPLHF. DNA for the CDR3: TGTGCCAGCCGGAGGACAGGGACAAATTCACCCCTCCACTTT.